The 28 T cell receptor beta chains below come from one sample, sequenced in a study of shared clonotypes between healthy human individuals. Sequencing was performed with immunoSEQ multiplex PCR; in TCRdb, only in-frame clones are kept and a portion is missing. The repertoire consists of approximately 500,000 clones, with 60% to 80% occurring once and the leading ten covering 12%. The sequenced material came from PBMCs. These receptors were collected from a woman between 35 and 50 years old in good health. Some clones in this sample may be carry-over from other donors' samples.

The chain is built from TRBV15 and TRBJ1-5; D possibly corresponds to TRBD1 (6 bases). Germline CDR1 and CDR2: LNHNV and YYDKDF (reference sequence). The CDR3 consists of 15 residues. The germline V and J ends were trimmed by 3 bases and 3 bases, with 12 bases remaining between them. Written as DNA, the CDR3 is TGTGCCACCAGCAGGGGAGGGGGGCCCAATCAGCCCCAGCATTTT. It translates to CATSRGGGPNQPQHF.

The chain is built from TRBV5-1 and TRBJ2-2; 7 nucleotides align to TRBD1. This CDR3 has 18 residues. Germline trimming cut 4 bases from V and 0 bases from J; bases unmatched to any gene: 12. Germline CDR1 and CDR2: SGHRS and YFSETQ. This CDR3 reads CASSKVDPGQPNTGELFF. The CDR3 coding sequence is TGCGCCAGCAGCAAGGTTGACCCGGGACAGCCGAACACCGGGGAGCTGTTTTTT. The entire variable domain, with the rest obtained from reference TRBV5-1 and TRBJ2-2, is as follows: KAGVTQTPRYLIKTRGQQVTLSCSPISGHRSVSWYQQTPGQGLQFLFEYFSETQRNKGNFPGRFSGRQFSNSRSEMNVSTLELGDSALYLCASSKVDPGQPNTGELFFGEGSRLTVL.

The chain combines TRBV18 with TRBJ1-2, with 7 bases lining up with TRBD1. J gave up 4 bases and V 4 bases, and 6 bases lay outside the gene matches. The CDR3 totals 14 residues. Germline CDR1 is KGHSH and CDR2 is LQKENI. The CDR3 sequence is CASSQGTESYGYTF. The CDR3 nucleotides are TGTGCCAGCTCACAGGGGACAGAGAGCTATGGCTACACCTTC.

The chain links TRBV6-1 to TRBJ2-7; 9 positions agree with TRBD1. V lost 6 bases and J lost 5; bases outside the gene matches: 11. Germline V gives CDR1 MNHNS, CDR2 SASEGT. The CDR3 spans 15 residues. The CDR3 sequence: CASSGRDRAPDEQYF. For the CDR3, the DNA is TGTGCCAGCAGCGGCAGGGACAGGGCTCCTGACGAGCAGTACTTC.

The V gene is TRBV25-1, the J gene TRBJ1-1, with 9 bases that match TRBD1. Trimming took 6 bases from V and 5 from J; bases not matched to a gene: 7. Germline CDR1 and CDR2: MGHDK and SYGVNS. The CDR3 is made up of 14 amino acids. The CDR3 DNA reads TGTGCCAGCAGGGGGGACAGGGAATGGACTGAAGCTTTCTTT. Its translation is CASRGDREWTEAFF.

CDR3 coding DNA: TGCGCCAGCAGCCGGGGACTAGCGGGCGGTGAGACCCAGTACTTC. It yields the protein CASSRGLAGGETQYF. This chain uses TRBV5-1 with TRBJ2-5; 12 bases align to TRBD2. The CDR3 sequence is 15 residues long. The germline CDR1 and CDR2 sequences are SGHRS and YFSETQ. V was pared by 4 bases and J by 5 bases, with 6 bases of the junction left unmatched.

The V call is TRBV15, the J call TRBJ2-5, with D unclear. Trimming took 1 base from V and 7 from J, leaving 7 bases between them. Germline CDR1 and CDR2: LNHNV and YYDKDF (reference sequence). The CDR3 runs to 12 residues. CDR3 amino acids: CATSRVGVTQYF. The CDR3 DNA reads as TGTGCCACCAGCAGAGTCGGCGTGACCCAGTACTTC.

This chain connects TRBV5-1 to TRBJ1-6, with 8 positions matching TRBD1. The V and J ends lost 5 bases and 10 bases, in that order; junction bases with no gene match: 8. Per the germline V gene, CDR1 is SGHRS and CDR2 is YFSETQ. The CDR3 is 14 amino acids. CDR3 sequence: CASRGDRFWSPLHF. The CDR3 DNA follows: TGCGCCAGCAGAGGGGACAGGTTTTGGTCACCCCTCCACTTT.

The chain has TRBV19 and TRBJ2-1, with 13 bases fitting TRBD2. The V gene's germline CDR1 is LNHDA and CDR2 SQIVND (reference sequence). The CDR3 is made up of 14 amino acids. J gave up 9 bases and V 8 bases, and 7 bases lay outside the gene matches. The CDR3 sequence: CASGGLAGNSEQFF. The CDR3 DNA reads TGTGCCAGTGGGGGACTAGCGGGAAACTCTGAGCAGTTCTTC.

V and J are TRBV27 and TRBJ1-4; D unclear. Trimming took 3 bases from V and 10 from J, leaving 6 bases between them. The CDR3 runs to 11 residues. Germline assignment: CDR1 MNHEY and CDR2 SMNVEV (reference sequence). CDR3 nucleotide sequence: TGTGCCAGCAGTTTTGGCGGAAAACTGTTTTTT. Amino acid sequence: CASSFGGKLFF.

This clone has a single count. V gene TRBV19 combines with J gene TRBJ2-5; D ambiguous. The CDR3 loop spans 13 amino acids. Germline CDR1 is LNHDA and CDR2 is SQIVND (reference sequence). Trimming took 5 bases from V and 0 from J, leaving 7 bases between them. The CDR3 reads CASSLRYQETQYF. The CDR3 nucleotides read TGTGCCAGTAGTCTACGGTACCAAGAGACCCAGTACTTC.

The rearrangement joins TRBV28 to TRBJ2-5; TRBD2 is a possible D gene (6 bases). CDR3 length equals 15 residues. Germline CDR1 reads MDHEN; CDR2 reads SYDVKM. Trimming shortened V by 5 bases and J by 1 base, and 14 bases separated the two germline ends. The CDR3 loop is CASSRTGLTQETQYF. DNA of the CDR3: TGTGCCAGCAGTCGCACGGGACTTACCCAAGAGACCCAGTACTTC.

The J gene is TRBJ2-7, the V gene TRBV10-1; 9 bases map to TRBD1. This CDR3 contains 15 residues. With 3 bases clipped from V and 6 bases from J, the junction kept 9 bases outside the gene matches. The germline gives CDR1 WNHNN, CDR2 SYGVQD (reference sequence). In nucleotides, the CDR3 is TGCGCCAGCAGTGACGGGACAGGGTGCTCAGGCGAGCAGTACTTC. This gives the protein CASSDGTGCSGEQYF.

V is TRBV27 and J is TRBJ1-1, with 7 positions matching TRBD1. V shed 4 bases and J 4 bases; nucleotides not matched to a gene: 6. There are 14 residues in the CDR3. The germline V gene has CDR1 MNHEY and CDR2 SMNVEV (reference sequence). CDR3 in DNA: TGTGCCAGCAGTTACACAGGGGCACGCACTGAAGCTTTCTTT. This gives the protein CASSYTGARTEAFF.

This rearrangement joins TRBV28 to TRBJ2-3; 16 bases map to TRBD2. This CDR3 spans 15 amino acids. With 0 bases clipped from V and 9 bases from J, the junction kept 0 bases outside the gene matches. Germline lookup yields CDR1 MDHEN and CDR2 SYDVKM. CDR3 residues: CASSLWGLAGGTQYF. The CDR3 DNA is TGTGCCAGCAGTTTATGGGGACTAGCGGGGGGGACGCAGTATTTT.

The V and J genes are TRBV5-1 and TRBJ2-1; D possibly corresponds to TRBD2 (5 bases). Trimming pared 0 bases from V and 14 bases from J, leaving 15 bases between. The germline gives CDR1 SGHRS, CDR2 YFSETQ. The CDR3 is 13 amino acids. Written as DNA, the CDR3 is TGCGCCAGCAGCTTGGGGAGGTCCGACGGAAAGTTCTTC. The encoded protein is CASSLGRSDGKFF.

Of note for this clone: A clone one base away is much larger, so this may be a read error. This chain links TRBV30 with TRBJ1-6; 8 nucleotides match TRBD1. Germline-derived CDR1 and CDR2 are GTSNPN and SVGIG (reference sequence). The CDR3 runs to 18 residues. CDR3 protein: CARSGSRTGLSGNSPLHF. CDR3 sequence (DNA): TGTGCCCGGAGTGGCAGTCGGACAGGGCTGTCTGGAAATTCACCCCTCCACTTT.

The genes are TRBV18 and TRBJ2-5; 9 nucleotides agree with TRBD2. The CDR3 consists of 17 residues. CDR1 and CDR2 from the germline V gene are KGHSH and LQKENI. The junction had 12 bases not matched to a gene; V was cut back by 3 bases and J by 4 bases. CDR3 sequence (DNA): TGTGCCAGCTCACCCATCTCTCTTAGCGGGAGCGGAGAGACCCAGTACTTC. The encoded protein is CASSPISLSGSGETQYF.

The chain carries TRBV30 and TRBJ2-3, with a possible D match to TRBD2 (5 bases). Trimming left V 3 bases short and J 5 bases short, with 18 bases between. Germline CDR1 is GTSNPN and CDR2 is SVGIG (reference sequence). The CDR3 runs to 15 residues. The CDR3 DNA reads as TGTGCCTGGAGCCCTAAGGTGGTACGGGGAGATACGCAGTATTTT. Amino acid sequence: CAWSPKVVRGDTQYF. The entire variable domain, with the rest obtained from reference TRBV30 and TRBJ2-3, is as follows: SQTIHQWPATLVQPVGSPLSLECTVEGTSNPNLYWYRQAAGRGLQLLFYSVGIGQISSEVPQNLSASRPQDRQFILSSKKLLLSDSGFYLCAWSPKVVRGDTQYFGPGTRLTVL.

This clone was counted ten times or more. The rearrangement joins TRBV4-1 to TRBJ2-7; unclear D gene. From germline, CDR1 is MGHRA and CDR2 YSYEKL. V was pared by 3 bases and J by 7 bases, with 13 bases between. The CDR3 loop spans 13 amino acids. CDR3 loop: CASSQARELEQYF. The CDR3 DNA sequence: TGCGCCAGCAGCCAGGCACGAGAACTGGAGCAGTACTTC.

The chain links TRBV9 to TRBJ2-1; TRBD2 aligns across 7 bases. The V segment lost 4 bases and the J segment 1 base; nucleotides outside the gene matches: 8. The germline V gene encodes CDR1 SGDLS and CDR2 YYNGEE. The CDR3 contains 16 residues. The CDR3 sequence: CASSQNRRGSYNEQFF. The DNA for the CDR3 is TGTGCCAGCAGCCAAAACAGGCGGGGGTCCTACAATGAGCAGTTCTTC.

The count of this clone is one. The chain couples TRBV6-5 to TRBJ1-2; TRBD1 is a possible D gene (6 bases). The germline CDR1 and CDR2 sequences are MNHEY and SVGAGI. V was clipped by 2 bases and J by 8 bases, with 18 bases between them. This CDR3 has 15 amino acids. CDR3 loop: CASSYGTGNPLGYTF. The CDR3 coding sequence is TGTGCCAGCAGTTACGGAACAGGGAACCCCTTAGGCTACACCTTC.

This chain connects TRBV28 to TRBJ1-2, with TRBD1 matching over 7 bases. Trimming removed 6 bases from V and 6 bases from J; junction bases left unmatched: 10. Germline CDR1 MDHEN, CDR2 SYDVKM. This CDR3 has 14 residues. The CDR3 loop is CASRRQGSQNGYTF. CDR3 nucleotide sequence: TGTGCCAGCAGACGACAGGGATCCCAAAATGGCTACACCTTC.

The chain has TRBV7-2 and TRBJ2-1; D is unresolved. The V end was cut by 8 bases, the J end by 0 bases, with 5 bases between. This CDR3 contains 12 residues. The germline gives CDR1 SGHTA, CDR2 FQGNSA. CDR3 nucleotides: TGTGCCAGCGCCCCCTCCTACAATGAGCAGTTCTTC. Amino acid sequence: CASAPSYNEQFF. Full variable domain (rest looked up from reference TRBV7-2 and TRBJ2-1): GAGVSQSPSNKVTEKGKDVELRCDPISGHTALYWYRQSLGQGLEFLIYFQGNSAPDKSGLPSDRFSAERTGGSVSTLTIQRTQQEDSAVYLCASAPSYNEQFFGPGTRLTVL.

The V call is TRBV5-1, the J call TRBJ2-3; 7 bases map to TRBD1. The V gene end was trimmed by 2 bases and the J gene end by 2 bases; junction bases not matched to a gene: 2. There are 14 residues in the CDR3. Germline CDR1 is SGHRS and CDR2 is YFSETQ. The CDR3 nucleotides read TGCGCCAGCAGCTTACAGGGGTACACAGATACGCAGTATTTT. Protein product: CASSLQGYTDTQYF.

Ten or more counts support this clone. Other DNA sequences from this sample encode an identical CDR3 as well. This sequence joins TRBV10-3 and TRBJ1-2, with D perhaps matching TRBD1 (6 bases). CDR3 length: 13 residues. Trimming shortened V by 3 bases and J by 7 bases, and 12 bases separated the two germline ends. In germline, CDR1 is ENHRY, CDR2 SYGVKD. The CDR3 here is CAISEGQIAGYTF. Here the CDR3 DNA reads TGTGCCATCAGTGAAGGACAGATTGCTGGCTACACCTTC.

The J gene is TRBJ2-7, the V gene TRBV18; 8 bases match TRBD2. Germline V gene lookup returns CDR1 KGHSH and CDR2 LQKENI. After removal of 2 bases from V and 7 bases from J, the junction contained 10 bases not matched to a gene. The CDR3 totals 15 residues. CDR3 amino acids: CASSPTPGGSREQYF. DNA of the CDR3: TGTGCCAGCTCACCAACCCCGGGAGGGTCTAGGGAGCAGTACTTC.

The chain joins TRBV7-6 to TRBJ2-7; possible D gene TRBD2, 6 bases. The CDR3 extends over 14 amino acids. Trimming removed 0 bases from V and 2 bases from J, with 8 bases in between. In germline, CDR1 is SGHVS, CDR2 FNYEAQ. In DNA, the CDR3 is TGTGCCAGCAGCTTAGCGGAGGGAGCCTACGAGCAGTACTTC. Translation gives CASSLAEGAYEQYF.